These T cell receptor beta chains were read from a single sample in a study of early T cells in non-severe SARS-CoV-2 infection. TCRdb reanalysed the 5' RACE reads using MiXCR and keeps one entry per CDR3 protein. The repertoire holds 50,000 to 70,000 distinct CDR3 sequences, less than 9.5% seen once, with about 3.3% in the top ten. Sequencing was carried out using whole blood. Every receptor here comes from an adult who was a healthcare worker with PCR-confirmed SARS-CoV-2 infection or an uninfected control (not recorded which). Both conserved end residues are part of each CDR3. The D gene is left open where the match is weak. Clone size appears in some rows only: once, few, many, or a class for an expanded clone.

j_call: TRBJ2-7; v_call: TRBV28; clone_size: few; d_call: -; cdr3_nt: TGTGCCAGCACCCGCCCGGGGGCCTACGAGCAGTACTTC; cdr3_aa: CASTRPGAYEQYF
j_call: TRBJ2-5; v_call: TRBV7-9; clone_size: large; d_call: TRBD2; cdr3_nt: TGTGCCAGCAGCTTAGGTGTAGCGGGAGAAGGAGAGACCCAGTACTTC; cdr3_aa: CASSLGVAGEGETQYF
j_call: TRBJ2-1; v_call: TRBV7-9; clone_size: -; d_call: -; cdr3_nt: TGTGCCAGCAGCTTGCAGGGGACTAATGAGCAGTTCTTC; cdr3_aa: CASSLQGTNEQFF
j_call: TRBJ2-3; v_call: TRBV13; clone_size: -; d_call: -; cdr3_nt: TGTGCCAGCAGCTCTCTGGGAGGCACAGATACGCAGTATTTT; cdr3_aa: CASSSLGGTDTQYF
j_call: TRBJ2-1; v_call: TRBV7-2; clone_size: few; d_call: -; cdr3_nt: TGTGCCAGCAGCTTCACGATAGGGGAGCAGTTCTTC; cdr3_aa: CASSFTIGEQFF
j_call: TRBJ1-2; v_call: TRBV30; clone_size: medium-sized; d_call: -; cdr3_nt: TGTGCCTGGAGCGTGATGGGCAGCACCTACTATGGCTACACCTTC; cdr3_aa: CAWSVMGSTYYGYTF
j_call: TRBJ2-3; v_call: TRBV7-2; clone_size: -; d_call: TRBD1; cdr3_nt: TGTGCCAGCAGTTTACAGGGGGCAGATACGCAGTATTTT; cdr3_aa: CASSLQGADTQYF
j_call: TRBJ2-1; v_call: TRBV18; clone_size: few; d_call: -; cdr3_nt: TGTGCCAGCTCACCACTCCTCTCCAATGAGCAGTTCTTC; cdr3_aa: CASSPLLSNEQFF
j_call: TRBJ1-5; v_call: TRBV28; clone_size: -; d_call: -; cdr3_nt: TGTGCCAGCAGTTTACGGACCCAGCTTTATAGCAATCAGCCCCAGCATTTT; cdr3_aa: CASSLRTQLYSNQPQHF
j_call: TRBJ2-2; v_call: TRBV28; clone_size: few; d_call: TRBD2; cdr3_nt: TGTGCCAGCAGTTGGACTAGCACCGGGGAGCTGTTTTTT; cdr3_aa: CASSWTSTGELFF
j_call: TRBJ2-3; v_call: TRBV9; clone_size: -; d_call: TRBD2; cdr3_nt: TGTGCCAGCAGCGCCCTTAGCGGGAGGGGCACAGATACGCAGTATTTT; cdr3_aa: CASSALSGRGTDTQYF
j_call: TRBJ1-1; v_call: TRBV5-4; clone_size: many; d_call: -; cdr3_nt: TGTGCCCACAGCGGGGTGAACACTGAAGCTTTCTTT; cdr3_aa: CAHSGVNTEAFF
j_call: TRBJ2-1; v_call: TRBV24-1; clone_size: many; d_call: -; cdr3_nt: TGTGCCACCAGTGGGGTAAGCTCCTACAATGAGCAGTTCTTC; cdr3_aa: CATSGVSSYNEQFF
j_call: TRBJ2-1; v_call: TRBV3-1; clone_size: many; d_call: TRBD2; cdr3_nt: TGTGCCAGCAGCCAAAGGACTAGCGGGAGTAATGAGCAGTTCTTC; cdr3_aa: CASSQRTSGSNEQFF
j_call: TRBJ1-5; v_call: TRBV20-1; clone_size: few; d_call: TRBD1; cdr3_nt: TGCAGTGCAACCCGGGACAGGGCGGGCCAGCCCCAGCATTTT; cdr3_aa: CSATRDRAGQPQHF